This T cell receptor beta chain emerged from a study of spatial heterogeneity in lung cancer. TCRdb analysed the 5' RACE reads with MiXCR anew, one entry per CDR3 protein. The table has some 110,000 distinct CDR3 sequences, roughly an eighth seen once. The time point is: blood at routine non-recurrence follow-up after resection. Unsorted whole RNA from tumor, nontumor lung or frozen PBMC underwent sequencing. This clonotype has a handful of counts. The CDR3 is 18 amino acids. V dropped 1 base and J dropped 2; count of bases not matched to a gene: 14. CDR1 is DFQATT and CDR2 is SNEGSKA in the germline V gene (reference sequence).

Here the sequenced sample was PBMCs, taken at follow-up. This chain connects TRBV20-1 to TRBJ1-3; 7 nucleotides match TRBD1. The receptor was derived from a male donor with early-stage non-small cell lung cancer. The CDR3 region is CSARVSGNRGETGNTIYF. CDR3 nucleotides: TGCAGTGCTAGAGTGTCGGGGAACAGGGGAGAGACTGGAAACACCATATATTTT.